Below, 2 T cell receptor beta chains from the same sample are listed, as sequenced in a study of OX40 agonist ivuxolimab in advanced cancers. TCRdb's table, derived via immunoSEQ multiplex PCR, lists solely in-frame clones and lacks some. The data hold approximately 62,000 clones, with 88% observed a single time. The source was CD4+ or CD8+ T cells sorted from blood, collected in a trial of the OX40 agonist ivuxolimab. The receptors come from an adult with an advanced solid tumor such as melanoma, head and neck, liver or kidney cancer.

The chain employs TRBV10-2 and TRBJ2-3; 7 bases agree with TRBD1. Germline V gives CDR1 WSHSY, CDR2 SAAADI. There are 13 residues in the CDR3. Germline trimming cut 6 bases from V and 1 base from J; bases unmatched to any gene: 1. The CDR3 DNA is TGCGCCAGCAGGGGGACAGGCACAGATACGCAGTATTTT. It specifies CASRGTGTDTQYF.

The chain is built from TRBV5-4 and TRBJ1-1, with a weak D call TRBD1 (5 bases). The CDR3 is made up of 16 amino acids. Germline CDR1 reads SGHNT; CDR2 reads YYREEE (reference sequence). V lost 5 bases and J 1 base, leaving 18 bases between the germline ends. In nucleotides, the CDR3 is TGTGCCAGCAGACGAGAATCCGGGACGGCGAACACTGAAGCTTTCTTT. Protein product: CASRRESGTANTEAFF.